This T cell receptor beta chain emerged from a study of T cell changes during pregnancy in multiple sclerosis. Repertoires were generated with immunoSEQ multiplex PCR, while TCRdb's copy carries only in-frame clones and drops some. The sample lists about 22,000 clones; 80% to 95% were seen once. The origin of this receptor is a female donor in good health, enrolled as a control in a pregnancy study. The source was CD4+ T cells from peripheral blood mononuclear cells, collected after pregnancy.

The CDR3 reads CACMTGAGNTIYF. As DNA, the CDR3 is TGTGCCTGTATGACAGGGGCTGGAAACACCATATATTTT. This chain uses TRBV30 with TRBJ1-3, with TRBD1 matching over 8 bases. This CDR3 comprises 13 residues. V was pared by 6 bases and J by 2 bases, with 3 bases of the junction left unmatched. CDR1 is GTSNPN and CDR2 is SVGIG in the germline V gene (reference sequence).